This T cell receptor (beta chain) was captured in a study of cytomegalovirus exposure and HLA in healthy donors. The study, taken as a whole, reports: Among donors in an Asian-associated ancestry cluster, a later analysis reportedly found fewer N-insertions than the roughly 670-donor mean. Across donors, sequencing depth was assumed by presence/absence analyses to be roughly uniform.

Points on this clone: The antigen is undetermined.

The PCR had 60 Vbeta and 13 Jbeta primers. Sequenced by immunoSEQ multiplex PCR; TCRdb stores in-frame clones only, minus some. Among tens of thousands of clones listed, 78% were seen once. The germline V gene encodes CDR1 MDHEN and CDR2 SYDVKM. V was trimmed by 7 bases and J by 11 bases, leaving 17 bases between them. This CDR3 has 12 amino acids. Sequenced material: PBMCs. The TCR sequence derives from a man between 40 and 49 years old in good health and CMV-seronegative. The chain couples TRBV28 to TRBJ1-1; D call uncertain. CDR3 sequence reads: CASTGSGRGAFF. The CDR3 coding sequence is TGTGCCAGCACTGGTAGTGGGCGCGGGGCTTTCTTT.